This T cell receptor beta chain came from a study of blood T cell repertoires in COVID-19. Study context: Acute and convalescent COVID-19 samples came from the United States, Italy and Spain. Sources were T cells, B-cell-depleted T cells, or PBMCs; the material itself was cDNA or gDNA.

Per the authors' pipeline: For nucleated cells, counts were estimated from reference gene primer amplification. Sequenced by immunoSEQ multiplex PCR; TCRdb stores in-frame clones only, minus some. For V, J and clone size, that table is used; D and trimming come from the DNA. The sample lists some 290,000 clones, about nine tenths occurring once. Trimming shortened V by 6 bases and J by 6 bases, and 15 bases separated the two germline ends. The CDR3 consists of 14 residues. The germline V gene has CDR1 MDHEN and CDR2 SYDVKM. This clone turned up a few times. The sample comprised peripheral blood. This TCR came from a woman in her fifties or sixties who had recovered from COVID-19. The V gene is TRBV28, the J gene TRBJ1-5; no clear D gene. CDR3 DNA: TGTGCCAGCAGCCGTAACGGGGTAGCTCAGCCCCAGCATTTT. Translation gives CASSRNGVAQPQHF. The entire variable domain, with the rest obtained from reference TRBV28 and TRBJ1-5, is as follows: DVKVTQSSRYLVKRTGEKVFLECVQDMDHENMFWYRQDPGLGLRLIYFSYDVKMKEKGDIPEGYSVSREKKERFSLILESASTNQTSMYLCASSRNGVAQPQHFGDGTRLSIL.